The 4 T cell receptor beta chains below come from one sample, sequenced in a study of tumor-infiltrating lymphocytes in primary liver carcinoma. The investigators made TCR beta cDNA from 400 to 500 ng total RNA, using a constant-region primer. Amplification in three nested multiplex PCR rounds with slightly modified ARM-PCR gave rise to TCR beta libraries. The first two PCR rounds used TRBV1-TRBV30 forward primers with a C-beta reverse primer, roughly 10 cycles each. Via MiXCR, TCRdb re-called the multiplex PCR reads, giving one row per CDR3 protein. The sample consists of some 110,000 distinct CDR3 sequences, 55% to 75% of them appearing once. Unsorted bulk tissue of about 19-33 mg yielded co-extracted RNA and DNA. Sequenced material: liver tumor tissue from sampling region 3. Indicated subset: tumor region T3, left-lateral pole. Receptor source: a woman aged 60-75 years with primary liver carcinoma and hepatitis B virus infection.

This clonotype occurred a few times. V usage is TRBV24-1 and J usage is TRBJ1-5, with 8 nucleotides matching TRBD1. The ends lost 9 bases at V and 6 bases at J; junction bases unmatched: 3. The CDR3 extends over 12 amino acids. Germline values: CDR1 KGHDR, CDR2 SFDVKD. The CDR3 DNA reads TGTGCCACCGGGACAGGCATTCAGCCCCAGCATTTT. Translation gives CATGTGIQPQHF.

As concerns this clonotype: A much larger clonotype is one base distant, so this may be a read error. V and J are TRBV5-1 and TRBJ2-7; TRBD2 might be the D (5 bases). The CDR3 runs to 15 residues. CDR1 is SGHRS, CDR2 YFSETQ, per germline. The germline V and J ends were trimmed by 4 bases and 4 bases, with 18 bases remaining between them. CDR3 coding DNA: TGCGCCAGCAGCCGGGTACAGACCGGGATATACGAGCAGTACTTC. Protein product: CASSRVQTGIYEQYF. The full variable domain, completed using reference TRBV5-1 and TRBJ2-7, is KAGVTQTPRYLIKTRGQQVTLSCSPISGHRSVSWYQQTPGQGLQFLFEYFSETQRNKGNFPGRFSGRQFSNSRSEMNVSTLELGDSALYLCASSRVQTGIYEQYFGPGTRLTVT.

In the case of this clonotype: This may stem from a read error, because a much larger clone lies one nucleotide away. The chain joins TRBV29-1 to TRBJ2-7; possible D gene TRBD1, 6 bases. V lost 6 bases and J 1 base, leaving 16 bases between the germline ends. In germline, CDR1 is SQVTM, CDR2 ANQGSEA. The CDR3 loop spans 14 amino acids. CDR3 bases: TGCAGCGTCGCAGGACAGATCGAATCCTACGAGCAGTACTTC. This codes for CSVAGQIESYEQYF.

In the case of this clonotype: A read error may explain this, as a much larger clone is one base away. The gene calls are TRBV10-3 and TRBJ1-1; D is possibly TRBD1 (5 bases). Germline lookup yields CDR1 ENHRY and CDR2 SYGVKD. CDR3 length: 13 residues. The CDR3 loop is CATKAGGVTEAFF. The CDR3 DNA is TGTGCCACCAAGGCGGGGGGGGTCACTGAAGCTTTTTTT.